This T cell receptor beta chain derives from a study of blood T cell repertoires in COVID-19. Study summary: Both acute and convalescent COVID-19 samples were obtained from the United States, Italy and Spain. PBMCs, B-cell-depleted T cells, or T cells provided the cDNA or gDNA that made up the material.

Methods used by the authors: Nucleated cell counts were estimated from reference gene primer amplification. Sequencing was performed with immunoSEQ multiplex PCR; in TCRdb, only in-frame clones are kept and a portion is missing. V and J calls and clone size are as listed in that table; D and trimming were resolved from the DNA. The table includes about 360,000 clones, more than 75% detected once. V lost 9 bases, J lost 1 base, and 9 bases stayed unmatched. This CDR3 region has 14 residues. CDR1 is SGHRS, CDR2 YFSETQ, per germline. This chain joins TRBV5-1 and TRBJ2-5, with 7 bases that match TRBD2. Sequenced material: peripheral blood. The clonotype was recovered from a human donor in a cohort sampled during active COVID-19. CDR3 sequence reads: CATKGGNFQETQYF. Written as DNA, the CDR3 is TGCGCCACCAAGGGAGGGAATTTCCAAGAGACCCAGTACTTC.